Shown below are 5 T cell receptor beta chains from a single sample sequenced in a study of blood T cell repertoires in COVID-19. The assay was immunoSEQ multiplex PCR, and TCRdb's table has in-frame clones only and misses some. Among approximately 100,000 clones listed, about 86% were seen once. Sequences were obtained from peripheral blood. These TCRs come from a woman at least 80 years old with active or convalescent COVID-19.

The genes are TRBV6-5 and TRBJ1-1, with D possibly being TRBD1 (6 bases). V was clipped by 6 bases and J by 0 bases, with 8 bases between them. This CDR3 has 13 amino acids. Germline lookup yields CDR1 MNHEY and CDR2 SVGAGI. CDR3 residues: CASRDRLNTEAFF. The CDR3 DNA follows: TGTGCCAGCAGGGACAGATTGAACACTGAAGCTTTCTTT.

Here the CDR3 reads CASSLSVDQPQHF. The CDR3, as DNA: TGCGCCAGCAGCTTGTCTGTAGATCAGCCCCAGCATTTT. The rearrangement uses TRBV5-1 and TRBJ1-5; D unclear. V lost 1 base, J lost 5 bases, and 7 bases lay in between. The CDR3 extends over 13 amino acids. Germline V gene sequence: CDR1 SGHRS, CDR2 YFSETQ.

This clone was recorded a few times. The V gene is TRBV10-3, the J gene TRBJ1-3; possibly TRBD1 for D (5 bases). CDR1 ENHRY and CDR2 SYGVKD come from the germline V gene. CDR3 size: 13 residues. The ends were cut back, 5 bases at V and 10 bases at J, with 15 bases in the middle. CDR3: CAISTDSLRTIYF. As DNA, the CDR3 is TGTGCCATCAGTACCGACAGCCTCCGGACCATATATTTT.

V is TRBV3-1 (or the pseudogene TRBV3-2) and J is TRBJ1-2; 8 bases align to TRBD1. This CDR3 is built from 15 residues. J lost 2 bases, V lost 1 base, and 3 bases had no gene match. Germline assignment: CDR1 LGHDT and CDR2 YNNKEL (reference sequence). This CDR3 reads CASSQVDRGNYGYTF. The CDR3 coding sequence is TGTGCCAGCAGCCAAGTAGACAGGGGAAACTATGGCTACACCTTC.

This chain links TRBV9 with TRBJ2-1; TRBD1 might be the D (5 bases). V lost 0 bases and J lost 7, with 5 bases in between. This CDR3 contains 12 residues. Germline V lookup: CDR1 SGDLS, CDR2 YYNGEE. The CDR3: CASSVDRNEQFF. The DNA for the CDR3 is TGTGCCAGCAGCGTAGACAGGAATGAGCAGTTCTTC. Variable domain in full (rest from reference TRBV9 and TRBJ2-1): DSGVTQTPKHLITATGQRVTLRCSPRSGDLSVYWYQQSLDQGLQFLIQYYNGEERAKGNILERFSAQQFPDLHSELNLSSLELGDSALYFCASSVDRNEQFFGPGTRLTVL.